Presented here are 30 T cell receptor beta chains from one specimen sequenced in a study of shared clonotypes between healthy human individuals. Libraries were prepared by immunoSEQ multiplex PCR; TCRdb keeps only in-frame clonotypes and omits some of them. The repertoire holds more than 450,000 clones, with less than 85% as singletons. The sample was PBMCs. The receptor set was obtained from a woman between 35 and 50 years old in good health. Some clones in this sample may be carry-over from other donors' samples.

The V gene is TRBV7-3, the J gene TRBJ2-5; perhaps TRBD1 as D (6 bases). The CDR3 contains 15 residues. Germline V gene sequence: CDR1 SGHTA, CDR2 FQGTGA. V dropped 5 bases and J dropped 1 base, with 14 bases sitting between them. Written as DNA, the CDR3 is TGTGCCAGCAGCCTTTCGACAGGACCCCAAGAGACCCAGTACTTC. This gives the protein CASSLSTGPQETQYF.

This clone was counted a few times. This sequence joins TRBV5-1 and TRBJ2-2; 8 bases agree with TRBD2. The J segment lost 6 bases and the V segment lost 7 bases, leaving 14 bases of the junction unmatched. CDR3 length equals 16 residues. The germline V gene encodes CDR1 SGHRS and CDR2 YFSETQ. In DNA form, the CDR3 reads TGCGCCAGCCTTCCCTTCGGGGGGGCAAAAGCCGGGGAGCTGTTTTTT. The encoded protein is CASLPFGGAKAGELFF.

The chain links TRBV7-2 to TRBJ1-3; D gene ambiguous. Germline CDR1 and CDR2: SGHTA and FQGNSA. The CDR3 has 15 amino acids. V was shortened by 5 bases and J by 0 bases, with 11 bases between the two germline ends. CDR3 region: CASSPTSGSGNTIYF. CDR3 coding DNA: TGTGCCAGCAGCCCGACGTCGGGCTCTGGAAACACCATATATTTT.

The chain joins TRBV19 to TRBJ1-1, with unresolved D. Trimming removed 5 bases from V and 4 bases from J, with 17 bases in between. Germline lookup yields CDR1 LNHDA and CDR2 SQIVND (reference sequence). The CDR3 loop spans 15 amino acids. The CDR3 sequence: CASSLGRASGTEAFF. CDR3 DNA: TGTGCCAGTAGTCTTGGACGGGCGAGCGGCACTGAAGCTTTCTTT.

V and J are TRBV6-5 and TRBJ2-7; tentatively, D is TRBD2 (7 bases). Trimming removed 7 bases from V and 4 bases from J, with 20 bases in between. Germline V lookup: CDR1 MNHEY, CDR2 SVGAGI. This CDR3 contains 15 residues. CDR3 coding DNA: TGTGCCAGCACCCTGGCGGGGGCTGAGGGGTACGAGCAGTACTTC. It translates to CASTLAGAEGYEQYF.

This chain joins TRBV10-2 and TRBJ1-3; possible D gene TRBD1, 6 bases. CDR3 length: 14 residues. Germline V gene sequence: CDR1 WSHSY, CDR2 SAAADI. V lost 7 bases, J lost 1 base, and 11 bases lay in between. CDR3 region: CASKEQGSGNTIYF. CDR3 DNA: TGCGCCAGCAAAGAACAGGGATCTGGAAACACCATATATTTT.

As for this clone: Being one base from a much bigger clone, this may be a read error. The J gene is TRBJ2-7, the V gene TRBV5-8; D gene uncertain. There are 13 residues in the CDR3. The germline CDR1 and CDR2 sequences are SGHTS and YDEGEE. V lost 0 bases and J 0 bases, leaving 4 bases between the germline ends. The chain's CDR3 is CASSLGSSYEQYF. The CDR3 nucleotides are TGTGCCAGCAGCTTGGGAAGCTCCTACGAGCAGTACTTC.

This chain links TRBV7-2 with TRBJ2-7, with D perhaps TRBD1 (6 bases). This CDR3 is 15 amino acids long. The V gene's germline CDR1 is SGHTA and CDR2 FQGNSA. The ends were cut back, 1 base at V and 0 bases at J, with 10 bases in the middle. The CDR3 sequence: CASSLDSDSSYEQYF. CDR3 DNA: TGTGCCAGCAGCTTAGATTCGGACAGCTCCTACGAGCAGTACTTC.

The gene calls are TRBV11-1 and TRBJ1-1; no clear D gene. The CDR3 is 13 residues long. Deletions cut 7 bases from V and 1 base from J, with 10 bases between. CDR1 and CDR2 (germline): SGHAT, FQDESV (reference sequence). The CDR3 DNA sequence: TGTGCCAGCACCCCACGGAGGAACACTGAAGCTTTCTTT. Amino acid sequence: CASTPRRNTEAFF.

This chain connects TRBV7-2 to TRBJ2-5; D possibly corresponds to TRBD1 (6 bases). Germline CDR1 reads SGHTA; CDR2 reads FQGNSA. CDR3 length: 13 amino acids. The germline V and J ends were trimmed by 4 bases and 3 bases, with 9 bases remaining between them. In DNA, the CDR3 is TGTGCCAGCAGCTATCACAGGGAAGAGACCCAGTACTTC. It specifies CASSYHREETQYF.

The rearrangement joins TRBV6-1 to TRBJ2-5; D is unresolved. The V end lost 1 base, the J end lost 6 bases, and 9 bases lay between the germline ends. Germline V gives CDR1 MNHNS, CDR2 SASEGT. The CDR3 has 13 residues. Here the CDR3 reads CASSEGRAQTQYF. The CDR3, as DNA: TGTGCCAGCAGTGAAGGCCGTGCCCAGACCCAGTACTTC.

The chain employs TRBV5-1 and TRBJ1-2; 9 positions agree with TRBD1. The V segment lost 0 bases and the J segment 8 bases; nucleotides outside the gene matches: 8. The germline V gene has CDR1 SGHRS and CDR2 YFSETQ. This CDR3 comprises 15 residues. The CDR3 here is CASSLEGQGGGGYTF. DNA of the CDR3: TGCGCCAGCAGCTTGGAGGGACAGGGCGGCGGGGGCTACACCTTC.

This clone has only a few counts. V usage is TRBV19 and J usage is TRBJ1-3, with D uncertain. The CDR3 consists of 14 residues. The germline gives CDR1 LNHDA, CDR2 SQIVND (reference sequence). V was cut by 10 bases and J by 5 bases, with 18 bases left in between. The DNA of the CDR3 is TGTGCCACCGGTGACGGGATGGGGAGAAACACCATATATTTT. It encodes CATGDGMGRNTIYF.

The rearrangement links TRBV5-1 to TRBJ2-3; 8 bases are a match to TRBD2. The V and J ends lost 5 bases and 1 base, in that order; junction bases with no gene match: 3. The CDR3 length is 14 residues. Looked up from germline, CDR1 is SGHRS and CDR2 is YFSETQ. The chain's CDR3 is CASRLAERTDTQYF. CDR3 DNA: TGCGCCAGCAGACTAGCGGAACGCACAGATACGCAGTATTTT.

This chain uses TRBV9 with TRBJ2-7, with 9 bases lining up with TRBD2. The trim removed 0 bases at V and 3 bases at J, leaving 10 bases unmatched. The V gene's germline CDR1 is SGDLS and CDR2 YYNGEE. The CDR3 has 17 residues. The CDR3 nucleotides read TGTGCCAGCAGCGTAGACGATTGGCCTAGCGGGATCTACGAGCAGTACTTC. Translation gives CASSVDDWPSGIYEQYF. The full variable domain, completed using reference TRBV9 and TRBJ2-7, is DSGVTQTPKHLITATGQRVTLRCSPRSGDLSVYWYQQSLDQGLQFLIQYYNGEERAKGNILERFSAQQFPDLHSELNLSSLELGDSALYFCASSVDDWPSGIYEQYFGPGTRLTVT.

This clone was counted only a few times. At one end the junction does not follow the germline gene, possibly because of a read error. The CDR3 is CASSLASGSSYNEQFF. The CDR3 bases are TGTGCTAGCAGCTTAGCGAGCGGGAGCTCCTACAATGAGCAGTTCTTC. The V gene is TRBV7-7, the J gene TRBJ2-1; TRBD2 matches at 8 bases. The germline V gene has CDR1 SSHAT and CDR2 FNYEAQ (reference sequence). The CDR3 loop spans 16 amino acids.

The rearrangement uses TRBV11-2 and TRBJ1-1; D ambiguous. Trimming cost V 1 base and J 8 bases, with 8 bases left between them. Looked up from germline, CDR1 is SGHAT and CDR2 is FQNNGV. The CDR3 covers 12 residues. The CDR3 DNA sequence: TGTGCCAGCAGCTTAGCGGTGTTAGAAGCTTTCTTT. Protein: CASSLAVLEAFF.

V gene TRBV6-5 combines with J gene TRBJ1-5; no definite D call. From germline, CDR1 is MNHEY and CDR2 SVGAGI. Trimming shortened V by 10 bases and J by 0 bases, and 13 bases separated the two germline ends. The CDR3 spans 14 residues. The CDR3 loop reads CATSLQNSNQPQHF. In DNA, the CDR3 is TGTGCCACATCTCTACAAAATAGCAATCAGCCCCAGCATTTT.

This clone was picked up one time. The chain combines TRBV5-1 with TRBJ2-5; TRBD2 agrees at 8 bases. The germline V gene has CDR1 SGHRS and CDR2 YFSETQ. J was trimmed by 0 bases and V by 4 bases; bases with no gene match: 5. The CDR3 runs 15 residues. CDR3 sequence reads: CASSPGLVHQETQYF. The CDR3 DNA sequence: TGCGCCAGCAGCCCGGGACTAGTACACCAAGAGACCCAGTACTTC.

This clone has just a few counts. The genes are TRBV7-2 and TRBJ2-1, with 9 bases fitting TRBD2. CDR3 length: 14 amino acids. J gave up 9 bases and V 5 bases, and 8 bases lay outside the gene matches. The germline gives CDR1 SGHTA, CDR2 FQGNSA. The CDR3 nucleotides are TGTGCCAGCAGCCTTAGCGGGAGAAATTCTGAGCAGTTCTTC. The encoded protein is CASSLSGRNSEQFF.

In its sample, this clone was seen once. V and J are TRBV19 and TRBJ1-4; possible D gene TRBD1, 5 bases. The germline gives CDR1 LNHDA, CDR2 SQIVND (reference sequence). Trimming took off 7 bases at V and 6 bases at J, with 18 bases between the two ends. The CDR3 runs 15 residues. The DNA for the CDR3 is TGTGCCAGTACCATTACCGGGACGTTCTATGAAAAACTGTTTTTT. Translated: CASTITGTFYEKLFF.

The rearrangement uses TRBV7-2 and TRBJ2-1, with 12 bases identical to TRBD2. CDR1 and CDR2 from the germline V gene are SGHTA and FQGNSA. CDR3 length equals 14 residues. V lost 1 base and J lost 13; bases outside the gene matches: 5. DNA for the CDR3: TGTGCCAGCAGCTTAGATCTAGCGGGAGGGTTCCAGTTCTTC. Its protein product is CASSLDLAGGFQFF.

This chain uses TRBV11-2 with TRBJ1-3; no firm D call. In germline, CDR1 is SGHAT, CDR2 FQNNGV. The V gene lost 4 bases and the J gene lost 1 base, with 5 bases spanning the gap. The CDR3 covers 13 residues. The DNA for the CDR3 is TGTGCCAGCAGCTGGGAATCTGGAAACACCATATATTTT. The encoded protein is CASSWESGNTIYF.

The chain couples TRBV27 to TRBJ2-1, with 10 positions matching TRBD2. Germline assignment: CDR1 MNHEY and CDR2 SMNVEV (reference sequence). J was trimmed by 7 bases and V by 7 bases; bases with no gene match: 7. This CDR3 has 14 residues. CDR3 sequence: CASTQREGRNEQFF. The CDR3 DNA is TGTGCCAGCACACAGCGGGAGGGTAGGAATGAGCAGTTCTTC.

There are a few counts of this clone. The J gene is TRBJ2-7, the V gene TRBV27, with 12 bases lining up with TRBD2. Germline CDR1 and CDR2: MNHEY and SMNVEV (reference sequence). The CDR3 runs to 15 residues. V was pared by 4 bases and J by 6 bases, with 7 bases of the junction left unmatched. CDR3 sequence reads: CASSSTLAGGTEQYF. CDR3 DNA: TGTGCCAGCAGTTCCACACTAGCGGGAGGCACCGAGCAGTACTTC.

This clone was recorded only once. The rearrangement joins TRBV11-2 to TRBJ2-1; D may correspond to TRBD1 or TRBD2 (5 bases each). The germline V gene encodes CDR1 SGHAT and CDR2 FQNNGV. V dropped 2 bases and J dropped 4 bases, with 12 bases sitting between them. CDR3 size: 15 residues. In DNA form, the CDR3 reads TGTGCCAGCAGCTTATCCGGGACCGCTTACAATGAGCAGTTCTTC. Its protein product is CASSLSGTAYNEQFF. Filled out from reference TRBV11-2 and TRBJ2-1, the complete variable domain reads EAGVAQSPRYKIIEKRQSVAFWCNPISGHATLYWYQQILGQGPKLLIQFQNNGVVDDSQLPKDRFSAERLKGVDSTLKIQPAKLEDSAVYLCASSLSGTAYNEQFFGPGTRLTVL.

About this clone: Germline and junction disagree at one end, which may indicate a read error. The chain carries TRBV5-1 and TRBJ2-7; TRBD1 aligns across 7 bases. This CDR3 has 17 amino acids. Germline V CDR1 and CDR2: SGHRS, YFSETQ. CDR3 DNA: TGCGCCAGCAGCTCGACAGGGTTCGTCCTCTCCTCCTCCGAGCAGTACTTC. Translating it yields CASSSTGFVLSSSEQYF.

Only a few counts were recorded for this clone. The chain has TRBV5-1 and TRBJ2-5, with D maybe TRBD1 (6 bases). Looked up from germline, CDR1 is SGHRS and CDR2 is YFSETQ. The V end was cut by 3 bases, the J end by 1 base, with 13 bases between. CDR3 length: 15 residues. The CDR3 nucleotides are TGCGCCAGCAGCTCCCTGGCAGGGGTCCAAGAGACCCAGTACTTC. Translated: CASSSLAGVQETQYF.

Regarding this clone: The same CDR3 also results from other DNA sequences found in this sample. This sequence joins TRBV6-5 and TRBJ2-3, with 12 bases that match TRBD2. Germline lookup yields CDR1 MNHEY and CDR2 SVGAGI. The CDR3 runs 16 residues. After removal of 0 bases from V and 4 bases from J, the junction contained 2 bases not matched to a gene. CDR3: CASSYSRLAGADTQYF. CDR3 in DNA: TGTGCCAGCAGTTACTCCAGACTAGCGGGAGCAGATACGCAGTATTTT.

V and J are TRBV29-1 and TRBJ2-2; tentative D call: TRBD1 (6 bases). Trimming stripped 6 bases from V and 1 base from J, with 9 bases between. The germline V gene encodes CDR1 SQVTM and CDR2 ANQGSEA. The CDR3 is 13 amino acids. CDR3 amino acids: CSVRGKNTGELFF. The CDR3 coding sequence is TGCAGCGTCAGGGGAAAGAACACCGGGGAGCTGTTTTTT.